This T cell receptor beta chain was found in a study of blood T cell repertoires in COVID-19. Study overall: Spain, Italy and the United States supplied samples that represented acute and convalescent COVID-19.

The data were produced by immunoSEQ multiplex PCR, yet TCRdb's version contains in-frame clones alone and is incomplete. The sample lists about 250,000 clones; around 84% were seen once. All recovered Cohort 3 donors got two negative PCRs, got clearance, or saw symptom resolution. The clonotype comes from a middle-aged man who had recovered from COVID-19. Sequencing was carried out using PBMCs or T cells enriched from blood (not recorded which).

For the CDR3, the DNA is TGTGCCAGCAGTCCTCAGGGGGGAAATGAGCAGTTCTTC. As protein: CASSPQGGNEQFF. The chain joins TRBV7-2 to TRBJ2-1, with D possibly being TRBD1 (7 bases). The V and J ends lost 6 bases and 7 bases respectively, with 13 bases between them. Per germline, CDR1 SGHTA and CDR2 FQGNSA. CDR3 length equals 13 residues.